This record looks at one T cell receptor beta chain sequence and its context. Its cognate antigen is unknown. Treatment defined: oral pan-JAK inhibitor, 5-10 mg twice daily. Both peripheral blood and punch biopsies of lesional scalp skin were obtained from patients who had alopecia areata. The data derive from a study of CD8+ T cells in alopecia areata. Study information: Treatment with tofacitinib (6 to 18 months) was followed by 6 months off drug. Overall study findings and caveats: While patients received tofacitinib, many expanded lesional clones remained present in scalp and blood. Affected scalp, especially in alopecia totalis/universalis, had a higher clonality than normal scalp did.

Following RNA extraction, reverse transcription yielded cDNA that acted as the sequencing template. Produced via immunoSEQ multiplex PCR; TCRdb's table is partial and in-frame only. The data hold 130,000 or so clones, with 86% observed a single time. This CDR3 region has 13 residues. The V gene's germline CDR1 is SQVTM and CDR2 ANQGSEA. V dropped 6 bases and J dropped 4; count of bases not matched to a gene: 8. The specimen comprised CD8+ T cells sorted from blood, sampled at week 4, from a patient treated with tofacitinib. The J gene is TRBJ1-1, the V gene TRBV29-1, with TRBD1 matching 7 bases. This TCR came from a human donor with alopecia areata. In DNA, the CDR3 is TGCAGCGTAGCCACAGGGGAAGGCACTGAAGCTTTCTTT. Its translation: CSVATGEGTEAFF.